This is a list of T cell receptor beta chains from one sample in a study of blood T cell repertoires in COVID-19. The data were produced by immunoSEQ multiplex PCR, yet TCRdb's version contains in-frame clones alone and is incomplete. The table shows roughly 120,000 clones, with 92% occurring only once. The sequenced sample consisted of peripheral blood. The receptors originated from a man aged 50-60 years with COVID-19, enrolled during active disease. The CDR3 runs from the conserved cysteine through the conserved F or W. A D gene is named only where the DNA matches it firmly. The size field is filled for only some rows; it gives once, few, many or a size class.

CDR3 protein: CASSSLQGETQYF
CDR3 DNA: TGTGCCAGCAGCTCTCTACAGGGTGAGACGCAGTATTTT
V gene: TRBV7-8
D gene: -
clone size: -
J gene: TRBJ2-3

CDR3 protein: CASSIITEKAERVAWYF
CDR3 DNA: TGTGCCAGCAGTATCATTACAGAGAAGGCCGAGAGGGTGGCCTGGTATTTT
V gene: TRBV28
D gene: -
clone size: -
J gene: TRBJ2-3

CDR3 protein: CASRLAGEQYF
CDR3 DNA: TGCGCCAGCAGGTTAGCGGGCGAGCAGTACTTC
V gene: TRBV5-1
D gene: TRBD2
clone size: -
J gene: TRBJ2-7

CDR3 protein: CASSPLTGANTGELFF
CDR3 DNA: TGTGCCAGCTCACCACTTACAGGGGCCAACACCGGGGAGCTGTTTTTT
V gene: TRBV18
D gene: TRBD1
clone size: -
J gene: TRBJ2-2

CDR3 protein: CASSQASSYNEQFF
CDR3 DNA: TGTGCCAGCAGCCAAGCTAGCTCCTACAATGAGCAGTTCTTC
V gene: TRBV3-1/TRBV3-2
D gene: -
clone size: -
J gene: TRBJ2-1

CDR3 protein: CASSISGDRTNEQFF
CDR3 DNA: TGTGCCAGTAGTATATCGGGAGATCGTACGAATGAGCAGTTCTTC
V gene: TRBV19
D gene: -
clone size: few
J gene: TRBJ2-1

CDR3 protein: CASSISSAREQFF
CDR3 DNA: TGTGCCAGTAGTATTTCTAGCGCGCGTGAGCAGTTCTTC
V gene: TRBV19
D gene: -
clone size: -
J gene: TRBJ2-1

CDR3 protein: CASSLDETPGTQYF
CDR3 DNA: TGTGCCAGCAGCTTAGATGAGACCCCAGGTACCCAGTACTTC
V gene: TRBV7-2
D gene: -
clone size: -
J gene: TRBJ2-5

CDR3 protein: CASSMPGLAGGGNEQFF
CDR3 DNA: TGTGCCAGTAGTATGCCAGGTCTGGCGGGGGGTGGTAATGAGCAGTTCTTC
V gene: TRBV19
D gene: TRBD2
clone size: -
J gene: TRBJ2-1

CDR3 protein: CSVAGAGTLDTQYF
CDR3 DNA: TGCAGCGTTGCTGGGGCAGGTACATTGGATACGCAGTATTTT
V gene: TRBV29-1
D gene: -
clone size: once
J gene: TRBJ2-3

CDR3 protein: CASSPSQGVGEKLFF
CDR3 DNA: TGCGCCAGCAGCCCCTCACAGGGGGTAGGAGAAAAACTGTTTTTT
V gene: TRBV4-1
D gene: TRBD1
clone size: -
J gene: TRBJ1-4

CDR3 protein: CASSLEPGTSVYNEQFF
CDR3 DNA: TGTGCCAGCAGCTTAGAACCGGGGACTAGCGTCTACAATGAGCAGTTCTTC
V gene: TRBV9
D gene: TRBD2
clone size: -
J gene: TRBJ2-1

CDR3 protein: CAISEQQHNEQFF
CDR3 DNA: TGTGCCATCAGTGAGCAACAGCACAATGAGCAGTTCTTC
V gene: TRBV10-3
D gene: -
clone size: -
J gene: TRBJ2-1

CDR3 protein: CASSQFLPGQGGETQYF
CDR3 DNA: TGCGCCAGCAGTCAATTCCTGCCGGGACAGGGCGGAGAGACCCAGTACTTC
V gene: TRBV23-1
D gene: TRBD1
clone size: -
J gene: TRBJ2-5

CDR3 protein: CASGSGAYTGELFF
CDR3 DNA: TGTGCCAGCGGGTCGGGAGCGTACACCGGGGAGCTGTTTTTT
V gene: TRBV27
D gene: -
clone size: -
J gene: TRBJ2-2

CDR3 protein: CASSPIGTEAFF
CDR3 DNA: TGTGCCAGTAGCCCAATCGGGACTGAAGCTTTCTTT
V gene: TRBV19
D gene: -
clone size: once
J gene: TRBJ1-1

CDR3 protein: CASSWGQGLRGYTF
CDR3 DNA: TGTGCCAGCAGCTGGGGACAGGGGCTCCGAGGCTACACCTTC
V gene: TRBV5-8
D gene: TRBD1
clone size: -
J gene: TRBJ1-2

CDR3 protein: CASSSQGGTEAFF
CDR3 DNA: TGTGCCAGCAGTTCTCAGGGGGGCACTGAAGCTTTCTTT
V gene: TRBV11-1
D gene: TRBD1
clone size: -
J gene: TRBJ1-1

CDR3 protein: CASSQGWTVKF
CDR3 DNA: TGTGCCAGCAGCCAAGGATGGACAGTCAAGTTT
V gene: TRBV14
D gene: -
clone size: -
J gene: TRBJ1-2

CDR3 protein: CASSDGGALYEQYF
CDR3 DNA: TGTGCCAGTAGTGACGGGGGGGCACTCTACGAGCAGTACTTC
V gene: TRBV19
D gene: TRBD2
clone size: -
J gene: TRBJ2-7

CDR3 protein: CASRTGGAGEDTEAFF
CDR3 DNA: TGTGCCAGCCGGACAGGGGGCGCAGGAGAGGACACTGAAGCTTTCTTT
V gene: TRBV2
D gene: TRBD1
clone size: few
J gene: TRBJ1-1

CDR3 protein: CASSYSKTGEPYEQYF
CDR3 DNA: TGTGCCAGCAGTTACTCGAAGACAGGGGAACCCTACGAGCAGTACTTC
V gene: TRBV6-6
D gene: TRBD1
clone size: -
J gene: TRBJ2-7

CDR3 protein: CASSLGGGRGSDTQYF
CDR3 DNA: TGTGCCAGCAGCTTGGGGGGCGGGAGGGGCTCAGATACGCAGTATTTT
V gene: TRBV5-4
D gene: TRBD2
clone size: -
J gene: TRBJ2-3

CDR3 protein: CASSPGTGEDYEQYF
CDR3 DNA: TGTGCCAGCAGCCCTGGGACAGGGGAAGATTACGAGCAGTACTTC
V gene: TRBV7-7
D gene: TRBD1
clone size: -
J gene: TRBJ2-7